The clone carrying this T cell receptor (beta chain) was counted only a few times. The target antigen is unknown. The data are from a study of T-cell memory formation after mild COVID-19. The CDR3 loop spans 15 amino acids. V lost 2 bases to trimming and J lost 6 bases, with 14 bases between them. Germline V gene lookup returns CDR1 MNHEY and CDR2 SVGAGI. TCRdb itself ran the 5' RACE reads through MiXCR, one entry per CDR3 protein. The table records about 340,000 distinct CDR3 sequences, over 10% of them present only once. Overall study results and limits: Pre-infection memory harbored some responding clones, suggesting cross-reactive memory joined. There was a balanced CD4/CD8 profile in clones contracting day 15 to 85, and later expanders leaned CD4+. Among contracting clones, CD4+ were mainly CM/EM and CD8+ enriched in EMRA.

The clonotype originates from a man younger than 35 who had mild COVID-19 (a few samples of this study predate the infection). Cell type and time point are not known. V is TRBV6-5 and J is TRBJ2-1; D may be TRBD2 (5 bases). The material sequenced was PBMCs or a T cell subset sorted from them (not recorded which). CDR3 amino acids: CASSYGSWGANEQFF. The CDR3 DNA reads TGTGCCAGCAGTTACGGTTCGTGGGGAGCCAATGAGCAGTTCTTC.